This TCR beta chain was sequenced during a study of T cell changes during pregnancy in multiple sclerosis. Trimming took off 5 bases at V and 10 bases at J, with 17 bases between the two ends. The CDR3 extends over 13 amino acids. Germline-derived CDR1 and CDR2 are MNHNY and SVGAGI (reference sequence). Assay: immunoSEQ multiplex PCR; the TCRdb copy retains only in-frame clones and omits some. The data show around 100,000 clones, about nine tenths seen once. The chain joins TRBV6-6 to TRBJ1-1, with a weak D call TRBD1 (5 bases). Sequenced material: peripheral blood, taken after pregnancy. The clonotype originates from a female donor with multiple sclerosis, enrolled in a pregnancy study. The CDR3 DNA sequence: TGTGCCAGCAGTCACGGACTGGGAGGGGTAGCTTTCTTT. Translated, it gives CASSHGLGGVAFF.